This record concerns one T cell receptor (beta chain) sequence. Its antigen is not identified. The sample is drawn from a study of long-term antiretroviral therapy in people with HIV. They ran version v3.0 of the immunoSEQ assay at survey level. The data were produced by immunoSEQ multiplex PCR, yet TCRdb's version contains in-frame clones alone and is incomplete. Of roughly 20,000 clones in the sample, roughly 86% are singletons; the top ten hold roughly a tenth. The length of the CDR3 is 16 residues. Germline CDR1 reads MGHDK; CDR2 reads SYGVNS. V gave up 2 bases and J gave up 3 bases; unmatched junction bases: 6. The study's findings and limits: Dominant in the repertoire at all time points were clones expanded before ART.

The TCR was taken from a man aged 35 to 55 with HIV. The specimen comprised unsorted PBMCs, sampled 0.5 years after starting antiretroviral therapy. The chain combines TRBV25-1 with TRBJ2-7, with 11 bases matching TRBD2. The CDR3: CASSEQTTSGSYEQYF. In DNA form, the CDR3 reads TGTGCCAGCAGTGAACAAACAACTAGCGGGAGCTACGAGCAGTACTTC.